This paragraph reports one T cell receptor beta chain. Its antigen is still unknown. The input lacks base qualities; no much larger clone sits a single base away. V lost 8 bases and J lost 1 base; the stretch between them is 8 bases long. CDR1 and CDR2 were assigned from the germline V gene as SNHLY and FYNNEI. From the cysteine up to the phenylalanine, the CDR3 has a length of 12 residues. The DNA shown is the 36-base CDR3, in frame from base 1. This sample is drawn from a study of technical replicates of blood from four donors (dated by TCRdb to 2017 to 2019). Receptors were amplified or captured by the immunoSEQ multiplex PCR assay. TCRdb re-hosts the immuneACCESS table, in-frame sequences only. Its copies lack some clones; in the studies checked, an unresolved V gene accounts for under half of them, and the cause for the rest is not known. The sample table contains around 62,000 clones; only one count was recorded for 95% to 98% of them. Roughly 0.16% of the sample is held by the ten biggest clonotypes.

Recombination linked TRBV2 to TRBJ1-1, and perhaps TRBD1 as D gene, on 6 matching bases. The specimen sequenced was T cells isolated from PBMCs. The sequence was obtained from a human donor in good health. The bases read TGTGCCAGCTTACAGGGGAACACTGAAGCTTTCTTT. The translation is CASLQGNTEAFF.